This T cell receptor beta chain was captured by sequencing in a study of control samples from healthy donors and cancer patients. TCRdb's table, derived via immunoSEQ multiplex PCR, lists solely in-frame clones and lacks some. The sample consists of about 120,000 clones, 75% to 95% of them appearing once. This clone was detected a few times. CDR3 length equals 17 residues. V lost 8 bases, J lost 6 bases, and 17 bases stayed unmatched. In germline, CDR1 is SGHTA, CDR2 FQGTGA. Sequencing used blood. The source is a man aged 35-49 years in good health. The chain recombines TRBV7-3 with TRBJ2-2; TRBD2 aligns across 8 bases. The CDR3: CASGYTTRGGKAGELFF. The CDR3 DNA is TGTGCCAGCGGCTACACCACTCGGGGGGGCAAAGCCGGGGAGCTGTTTTTT. The whole variable domain, remainder taken from reference TRBV7-3 and TRBJ2-2, is GAGVSQTPSNKVTEKGKYVELRCDPISGHTALYWYRQSLGQGPEFLIYFQGTGAADDSGLPNDRFFAVRPEGSVSTLKIQRTERGDSAVYLCASGYTTRGGKAGELFFGEGSRLTVL.